This TCR beta chain was identified during a study of CD8 T cells in Susac syndrome. CDR1 and CDR2 (germline): SEHNR, FQNEAQ (reference sequence). The CDR3 is made up of 15 amino acids. V was cut by 3 bases and J by 0 bases, with 10 bases left in between. The RNA input was about 0.5 to 1 ug, and it was reverse transcribed with random hexamers. TCRdb reanalysed the immunoSEQ multiplex PCR reads using MiXCR and keeps one entry per CDR3 protein. The table shows around 110,000 distinct CDR3 sequences, with over 90% occurring only once. CD8+ and CD4+ blood T cells underwent TCR beta sequencing. The chain joins TRBV7-9 to TRBJ2-3, with D perhaps TRBD2 (6 bases). This sequence was found in a human donor with Susac syndrome. Sequencing was carried out using CD4+ T cells from PBMCs. The CDR3 protein is CASSFPSGSTDTQYF. CDR3 nucleotide sequence: TGTGCCAGCAGCTTTCCCAGCGGGAGCACAGATACGCAGTATTTT.